This TCR beta chain appears in the sequencing data of a study of shared clonotypes between healthy human individuals. Libraries were prepared by immunoSEQ multiplex PCR; TCRdb keeps only in-frame clonotypes and omits some of them. The sample has millions of clones, 85% to 95% seen once. Trimming took 6 bases from V and 9 from J, leaving 12 bases between them. The CDR3 runs to 13 residues. CDR1 and CDR2 from the germline V gene are MNHEY and SVGAGI. V usage is TRBV6-5 and J usage is TRBJ1-6, with unresolved D. This clonotype originated in a man between 18 and 29 years old in good health. The source material was naive CD4+ T cells sorted from blood. The subset: CD45RA+ positively selected. The CDR3 nucleotides are TGTGCCAGCAGCCGAGACTGGGTTTCACCCCTCCACTTT. Encoded protein: CASSRDWVSPLHF.